This T cell receptor beta chain originates from a study of tumor-infiltrating lymphocytes in primary liver carcinoma. Investigators took RNA and DNA out together from about 19-30 mg of unsorted bulk tissue. TCR beta cDNA was made from roughly 500 ng total RNA with a constant-region primer. Researchers made the TCR beta libraries by running three nested multiplex PCR rounds with slightly modified ARM-PCR. Rounds one and two of PCR, each of about 10 cycles, were primed with TRBV1-TRBV30 forward primers and a C-beta reverse primer. TCRdb re-called the multiplex PCR reads through MiXCR, storing one row per CDR3 protein. Among roughly 86,000 distinct CDR3 sequences listed, approximately 72% were seen once. This CDR3 spans 13 amino acids.

Sequencing was done on a sample of tumor-adjacent normal liver tissue. The chain combines TRBV12-3 or TRBV12-4 with TRBJ2-7; D is unclear. The TCR comes from a man in his forties with primary liver carcinoma and hepatitis B virus infection. In DNA, the CDR3 is TGTGGCAGTAGTTTAAGGGAATCCTACGAGCAGTACTTC. Translating gives CGSSLRESYEQYF.